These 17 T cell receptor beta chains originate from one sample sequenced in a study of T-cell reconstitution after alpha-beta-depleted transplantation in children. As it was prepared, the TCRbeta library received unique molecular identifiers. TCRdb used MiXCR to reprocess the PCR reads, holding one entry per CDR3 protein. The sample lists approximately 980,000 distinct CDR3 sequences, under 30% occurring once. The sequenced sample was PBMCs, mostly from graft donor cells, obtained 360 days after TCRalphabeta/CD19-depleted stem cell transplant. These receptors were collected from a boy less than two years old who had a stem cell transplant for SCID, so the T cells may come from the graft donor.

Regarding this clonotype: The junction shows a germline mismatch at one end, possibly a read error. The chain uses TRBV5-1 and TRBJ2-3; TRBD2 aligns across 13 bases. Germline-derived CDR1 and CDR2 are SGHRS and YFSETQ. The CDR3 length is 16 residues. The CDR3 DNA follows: TGCACCAGCAGCCTGGTGGGACTAGCGGGGTCAGATACGCAGTATTTT. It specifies CTSSLVGLAGSDTQYF.

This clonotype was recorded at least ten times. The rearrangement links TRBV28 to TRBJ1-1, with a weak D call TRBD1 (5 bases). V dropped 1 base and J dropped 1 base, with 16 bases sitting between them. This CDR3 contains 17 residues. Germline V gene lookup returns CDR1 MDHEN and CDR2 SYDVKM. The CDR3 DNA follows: TGTGCCAGCAGTTTATATTTCCCACCTCAGGGGAACACTGAAGCTTTCTTT. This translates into CASSLYFPPQGNTEAFF. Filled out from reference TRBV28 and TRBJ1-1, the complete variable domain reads DVKVTQSSRYLVKRTGEKVFLECVQDMDHENMFWYRQDPGLGLRLIYFSYDVKMKEKGDIPEGYSVSREKKERFSLILESASTNQTSMYLCASSLYFPPQGNTEAFFGQGTRLTVV.

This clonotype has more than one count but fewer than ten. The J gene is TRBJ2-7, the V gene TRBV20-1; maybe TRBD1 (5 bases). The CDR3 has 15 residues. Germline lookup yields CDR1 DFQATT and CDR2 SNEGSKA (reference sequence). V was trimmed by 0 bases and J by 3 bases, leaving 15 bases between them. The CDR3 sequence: CSARDRGHGLYEQYF. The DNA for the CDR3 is TGCAGTGCTAGAGATCGCGGACATGGCCTCTACGAGCAGTACTTC.

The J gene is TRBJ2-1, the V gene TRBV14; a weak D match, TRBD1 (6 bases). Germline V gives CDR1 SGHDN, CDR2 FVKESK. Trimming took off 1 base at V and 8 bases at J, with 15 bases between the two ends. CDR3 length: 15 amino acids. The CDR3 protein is CASSQGGLIRDEQFF. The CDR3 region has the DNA TGTGCCAGCAGCCAAGGGGGGCTTATTCGGGATGAGCAGTTCTTC.

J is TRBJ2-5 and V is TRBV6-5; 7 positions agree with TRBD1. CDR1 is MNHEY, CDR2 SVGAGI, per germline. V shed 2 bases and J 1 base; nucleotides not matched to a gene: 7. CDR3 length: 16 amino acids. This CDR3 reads CASSYGGGQLQETQYF. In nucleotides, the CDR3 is TGTGCCAGCAGTTACGGTGGGGGACAGCTCCAAGAGACCCAGTACTTC.

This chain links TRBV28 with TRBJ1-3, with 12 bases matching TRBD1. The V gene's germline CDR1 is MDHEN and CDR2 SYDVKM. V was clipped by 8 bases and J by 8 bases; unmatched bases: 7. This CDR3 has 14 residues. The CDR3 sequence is CASFTGTGGYTIYF. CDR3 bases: TGTGCCAGCTTCACCGGGACAGGGGGCTACACCATATATTTT. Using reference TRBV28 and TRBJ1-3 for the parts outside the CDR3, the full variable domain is DVKVTQSSRYLVKRTGEKVFLECVQDMDHENMFWYRQDPGLGLRLIYFSYDVKMKEKGDIPEGYSVSREKKERFSLILESASTNQTSMYLCASFTGTGGYTIYFGEGSWLTVV.

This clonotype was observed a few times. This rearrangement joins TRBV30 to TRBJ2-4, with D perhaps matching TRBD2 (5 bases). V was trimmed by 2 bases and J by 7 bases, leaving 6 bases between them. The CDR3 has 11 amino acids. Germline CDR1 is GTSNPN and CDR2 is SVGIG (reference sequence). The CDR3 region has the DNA TGTGCCTGGAGTTCGGGGAACATTCAGTACTTC. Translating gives CAWSSGNIQYF.

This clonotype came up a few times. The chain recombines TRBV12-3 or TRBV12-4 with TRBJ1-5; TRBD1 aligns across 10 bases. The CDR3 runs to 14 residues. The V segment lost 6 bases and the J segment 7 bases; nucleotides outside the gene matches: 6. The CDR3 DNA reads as TGTGCCAGCAGCCATGGACAGGGGGGACAGCCCCAGCATTTT. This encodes CASSHGQGGQPQHF.

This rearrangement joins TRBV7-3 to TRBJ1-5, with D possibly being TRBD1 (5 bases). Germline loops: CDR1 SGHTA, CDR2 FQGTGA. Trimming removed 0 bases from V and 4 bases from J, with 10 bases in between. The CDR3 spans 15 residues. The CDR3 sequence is CASSLTGTANQPQHF. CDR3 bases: TGTGCCAGCAGCTTAACTGGGACGGCAAATCAGCCCCAGCATTTT.

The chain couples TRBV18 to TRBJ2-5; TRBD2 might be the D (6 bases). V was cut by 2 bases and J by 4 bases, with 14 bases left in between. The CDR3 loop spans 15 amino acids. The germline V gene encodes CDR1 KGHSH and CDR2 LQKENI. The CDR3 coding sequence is TGTGCCAGCTCACCATTGGGGGGTTCGAGAGAGACCCAGTACTTC. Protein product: CASSPLGGSRETQYF. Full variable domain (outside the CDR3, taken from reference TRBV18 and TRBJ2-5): NAGVMQNPRHLVRRRGQEARLRCSPMKGHSHVYWYRQLPEEGLKFMVYLQKENIIDESGMPKERFSAEFPKEGPSILRIQQVVRGDSAAYFCASSPLGGSRETQYFGPGTRLLVL.

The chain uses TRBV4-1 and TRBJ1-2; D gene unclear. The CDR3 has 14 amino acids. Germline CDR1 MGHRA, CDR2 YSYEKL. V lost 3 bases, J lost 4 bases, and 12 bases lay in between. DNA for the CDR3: TGCGCCAGCAGCCAGGGTTTTTCCTCCTATGGCTACACCTTC. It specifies CASSQGFSSYGYTF.

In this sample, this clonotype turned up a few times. CDR3: CASSQGTPNTEAFF. CDR3 coding DNA: TGTGCCAGCTCACAAGGGACACCGAACACTGAAGCTTTCTTT. The gene calls are TRBV18 and TRBJ1-1; the D gene is possibly TRBD1 (6 bases). CDR1 KGHSH and CDR2 LQKENI come from the germline V gene. The V end lost 4 bases, the J end lost 1 base, and 10 bases lay between the germline ends. The CDR3 runs 14 residues.

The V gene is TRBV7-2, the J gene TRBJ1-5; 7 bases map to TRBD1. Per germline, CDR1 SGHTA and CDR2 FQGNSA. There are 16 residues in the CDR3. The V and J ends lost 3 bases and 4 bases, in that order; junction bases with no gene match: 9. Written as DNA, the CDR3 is TGTGCCAGCAGCTTTCAGGCAGGGGGAATGAATCAGCCCCAGCATTTT. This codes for CASSFQAGGMNQPQHF.

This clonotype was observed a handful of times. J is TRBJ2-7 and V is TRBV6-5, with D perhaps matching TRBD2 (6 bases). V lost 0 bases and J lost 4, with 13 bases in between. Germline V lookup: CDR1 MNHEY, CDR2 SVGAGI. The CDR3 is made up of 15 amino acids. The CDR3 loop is CASSYSMRAGYEQYF. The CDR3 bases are TGTGCCAGCAGTTACTCGATGAGGGCGGGGTACGAGCAGTACTTC.

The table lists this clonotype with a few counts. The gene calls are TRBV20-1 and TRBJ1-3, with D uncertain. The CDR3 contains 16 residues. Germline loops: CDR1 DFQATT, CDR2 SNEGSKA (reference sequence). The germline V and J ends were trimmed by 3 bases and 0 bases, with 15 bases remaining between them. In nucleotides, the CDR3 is TGCAGTGCTAGTCGCCCCTCTTTATACTCTGGAAACACCATATATTTT. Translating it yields CSASRPSLYSGNTIYF.

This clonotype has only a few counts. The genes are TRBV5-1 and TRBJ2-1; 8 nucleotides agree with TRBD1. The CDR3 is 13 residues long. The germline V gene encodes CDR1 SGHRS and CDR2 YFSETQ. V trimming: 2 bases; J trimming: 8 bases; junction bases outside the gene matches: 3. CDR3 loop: CASSFQGADEQFF. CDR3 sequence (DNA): TGCGCCAGCAGCTTTCAGGGGGCGGATGAGCAGTTCTTC.

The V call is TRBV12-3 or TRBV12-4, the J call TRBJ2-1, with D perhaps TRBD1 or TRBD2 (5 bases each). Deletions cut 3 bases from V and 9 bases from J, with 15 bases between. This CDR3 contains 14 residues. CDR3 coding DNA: TGTGCCAGCAGTTTTGGGGGTGGTAAGCCTGAGCAGTTCTTC. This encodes CASSFGGGKPEQFF.